The rows below give T cell receptor beta chains drawn from one sample of a study of blood T cell repertoires in COVID-19. The table came from immunoSEQ multiplex PCR; TCRdb's copy has only in-frame clones and leaves some out. This table holds about 170,000 clones, just over 90% found once. The sequenced sample was peripheral blood. Receptor source: a man younger than 35 with COVID-19, enrolled during active disease. CDR3s include the opening cysteine and the closing phenylalanine or tryptophan. The order of the fields is clone size, V gene, J gene, D gene, CDR3 protein, CDR3 DNA. A D gene is named only where the DNA matches it firmly. Only some rows state a clone size, as once, few, many or a class for expanded clones.

>NA|TRBV6-1|TRBJ2-7|TRBD1
CASSERGTGSYEQYF
TGTGCCAGCAGTGAAAGAGGGACAGGTTCCTACGAGCAGTACTTC
>NA|TRBV4-3|TRBJ1-2|NA
CASSPSVGGLAAF
TGCGCCAGCAGCCCCAGTGTAGGAGGTTTGGCCGCCTTC
>NA|TRBV9|TRBJ2-1|TRBD2
CASSVARAGGPSYNEQFF
TGTGCCAGCAGCGTAGCGCGGGCGGGAGGGCCCTCCTACAATGAGCAGTTCTTC
>NA|TRBV12-5|TRBJ2-2|NA
CASGLGQSNTGELFF
TGTGCTAGTGGTTTGGGACAATCGAACACCGGGGAGCTGTTTTTT
>NA|TRBV4-1|TRBJ1-1|TRBD1
CASSRSDRDVEAFF
TGCGCCAGCAGCCGATCCGACAGGGACGTTGAAGCTTTCTTT
>NA|TRBV6-5|TRBJ1-3|NA
CASSSQGTGNTIYF
TGTGCCAGCAGTTCTCAGGGAACTGGAAACACCATATATTTT
>NA|TRBV5-4|TRBJ1-1|NA
CASSSRTARAEAFF
TGTGCCAGCAGCTCACGGACCGCGAGGGCTGAAGCTTTCTTT
>NA|TRBV29-1|TRBJ1-4|TRBD1
CSVSRAGGAMIF
TGCAGCGTTTCTAGGGCAGGGGGCGCGATGATTTTT
>NA|TRBV27|TRBJ2-1|TRBD1
CASSLLDREFF
TGTGCCAGCAGTTTATTGGACAGGGAGTTCTTC
>NA|TRBV4-3|TRBJ2-1|TRBD2
CASSQDPRLAGTYNEQFF
TGCGCCAGCAGCCAAGACCCCCGCTTAGCGGGAACTTACAATGAGCAGTTCTTC
>once|TRBV25-1|TRBJ2-6|TRBD1
CASSGDRAGANVLTF
TGTGCCAGCAGTGGAGACAGGGCTGGGGCCAACGTCCTGACTTTC
>NA|TRBV28|TRBJ2-7|NA
CASRSLEGTYEQYF
TGTGCCAGCAGGTCGTTGGAGGGAACCTACGAGCAGTACTTC
>NA|TRBV2|TRBJ2-1|TRBD1
CATTRDRGRNEQFF
TGTGCCACGACCCGGGACAGGGGAAGGAATGAGCAGTTCTTC
>NA|TRBV4-1|TRBJ2-2|TRBD2
CASSQEASGRAVGELFF
TGCGCCAGCAGCCAAGAAGCTAGCGGGAGGGCCGTCGGGGAGCTGTTTTTT
>NA|TRBV5-1|TRBJ2-3|TRBD2
CASSLRLASPTDTQYF
TGCGCCAGCAGTTTACGACTAGCGAGCCCCACAGATACGCAGTATTTT
>few|TRBV11-1|TRBJ2-3|TRBD2
CASSLDLAGVTDTQYF
TGTGCCAGCAGCTTGGATCTAGCGGGAGTTACAGATACGCAGTATTTT
>NA|TRBV28|TRBJ1-3|NA
CASSPWASTSGNTIYF
TGTGCCAGCAGCCCTTGGGCCTCAACCTCTGGAAACACCATATATTTT
>NA|TRBV5-1|TRBJ2-7|NA
CASSPGQGPAGGGEQYF
TGCGCCAGCAGCCCGGGACAGGGCCCAGCGGGAGGCGGAGAGCAGTACTTC
>once|TRBV11-2|TRBJ2-2|NA
CASSLEVAHTGELFF
TGTGCCAGCAGCTTAGAAGTGGCCCACACCGGGGAGCTGTTTTTT
>NA|TRBV5-4|TRBJ2-2|TRBD2
CASSLGAGVTGELFF
TGTGCCAGCAGCTTGGGTGCGGGAGTCACCGGGGAGCTGTTTTTT
>NA|TRBV28|TRBJ2-3|NA
CASNGQGFTDTQYF
TGTGCCAGCAACGGGCAGGGATTCACAGATACGCAGTATTTT
>NA|TRBV19|TRBJ2-5|NA
CASSPGLRETQYF
TGTGCCAGTAGCCCCGGACTACGAGAGACCCAGTACTTC
>few|TRBV10-2|TRBJ2-7|TRBD1
CASSKLTGGYEQYF
TGCGCCAGCAGCAAGTTAACAGGGGGCTACGAGCAGTACTTC
>NA|TRBV7-8|TRBJ2-7|TRBD2
CASSLETGLTGYEQYF
TGTGCCAGCAGCCTAGAGACGGGACTAACAGGCTACGAGCAGTACTTC
>NA|TRBV28|TRBJ2-7|NA
CGTESSYEQYF
TGTGGGACAGAGAGCTCCTACGAGCAGTACTTC
>NA|TRBV19|TRBJ1-2|NA
CASSIGADSYTF
TGTGCCAGTAGTATAGGGGCGGACAGCTACACCTTC
>NA|TRBV5-8|TRBJ2-3|NA
CASSRGEGETDTQYF
TGTGCCAGCAGCCGCGGGGAGGGGGAAACAGATACGCAGTATTTT
>NA|TRBV28|TRBJ2-5|TRBD1
CASSLATGYETQYF
TGTGCCAGCAGTCTGGCGACAGGGTATGAGACCCAGTACTTC
>NA|TRBV6-5|TRBJ2-7|TRBD1
CASISGQTYEQYF
TGTGCCAGCATTTCGGGACAGACCTACGAGCAGTACTTC
>NA|TRBV28|TRBJ2-6|TRBD1
CTSSPLDRSSYSGANVLTF
TGTACCAGCAGTCCCCTGGACAGGTCCTCTTACTCTGGGGCCAACGTCCTGACTTTC
>NA|TRBV6-5|TRBJ1-1|NA
CASSPVIDSNTEAFF
TGTGCCAGCAGCCCGGTGATAGACAGCAACACTGAAGCTTTCTTT
>once|TRBV20-1|TRBJ1-5|NA
CSASENMGSQPQHF
TGCAGTGCTAGTGAGAATATGGGTAGCCAGCCCCAGCATTTT
>NA|TRBV5-1|TRBJ1-6|NA
CASSLSLSFYNSPLHF
TGCGCCAGCAGCTTGTCTCTGTCCTTTTATAATTCACCCCTCCACTTT
>NA|TRBV9|TRBJ2-7|TRBD2
CASSVAGTSSYEQYF
TGTGCCAGCAGCGTAGCAGGGACTAGCTCCTACGAGCAGTACTTC
>NA|TRBV7-3|TRBJ2-2|TRBD2
CASSLLAGVAGELFF
TGTGCCAGCAGCTTGTTAGCGGGAGTAGCCGGGGAGCTGTTTTTT
>NA|TRBV28|TRBJ1-1|NA
CASSPYRMNTEAFF
TGTGCCAGCAGTCCATACAGGATGAACACTGAAGCTTTCTTT
>NA|TRBV6-4|TRBJ2-7|NA
CASSEERTRTVQYF
TGTGCCAGCAGTGAGGAGAGGACTCGGACGGTGCAGTACTTC
>NA|TRBV4-1|TRBJ2-7|TRBD2
CASSQLRGGFHEQYF
TGCGCCAGCAGCCAACTCCGGGGAGGGTTCCACGAGCAGTACTTC
>NA|TRBV24-1|TRBJ2-3|TRBD2
CATSDPGLAGGGNTQYF
TGTGCCACCAGTGATCCGGGACTAGCGGGAGGGGGGAATACGCAGTATTTT
>once|TRBV11-2|TRBJ2-2|NA
CASRPRGWGGGELFF
TGTGCCAGCAGACCTCGTGGGTGGGGCGGCGGGGAGCTGTTTTTT
>NA|TRBV10-3|TRBJ2-1|NA
CAITNTGTTYNEQFF
TGTGCCATCACCAACACAGGGACAACCTACAATGAGCAGTTCTTC
>NA|TRBV19|TRBJ2-7|NA
CASSTGDSYEQYF
TGTGCCAGTAGTACAGGGGACTCCTACGAGCAGTACTTC
>NA|TRBV3-1/TRBV3-2|TRBJ2-7|NA
CASSQAGEQYF
TGTGCCAGCAGCCAAGCGGGGGAGCAGTACTTC
>NA|TRBV4-3|TRBJ1-2|NA
CASSQGAAQNYGYTF
TGCGCCAGCAGCCAAGGGGCAGCTCAGAACTATGGCTACACCTTC
>NA|TRBV11-2|TRBJ2-2|TRBD2
CASSLLGGGQGTGELFF
TGTGCCAGCAGCCTTCTCGGGGGAGGGCAAGGCACCGGGGAGCTGTTTTTT
>NA|TRBV6-2/TRBV6-3|TRBJ2-4|TRBD1
CASSYWVQGARGKNIQYF
TGTGCCAGCAGTTACTGGGTACAGGGGGCGCGGGGCAAAAACATTCAGTACTTC
>NA|TRBV28|TRBJ2-3|TRBD2
CASSLGLAGGLDTQYF
TGTGCCAGCAGCCTTGGACTAGCGGGGGGTCTAGATACGCAGTATTTT
>NA|TRBV5-4|TRBJ2-7|TRBD1
CASSIRDRHEQYF
TGTGCCAGCAGCATCCGGGACAGGCACGAGCAGTACTTC
>NA|TRBV5-6|TRBJ2-7|TRBD2
CASSWEGGGWPYEQYF
TGTGCCAGCAGCTGGGAGGGAGGAGGGTGGCCCTACGAGCAGTACTTC
>NA|TRBV21-1|TRBJ1-2|NA
CASSNDRGRDYGYTF
TGTGCCAGCAGCAACGACAGGGGGCGAGACTATGGCTACACCTTC
>NA|TRBV7-8|TRBJ2-2|NA
CASSQDRVGTGELFF
TGTGCCAGCAGCCAAGACCGGGTAGGAACCGGGGAGCTGTTTTTT